The sequence of this T cell receptor beta chain was determined in a study of blood T cells in healthy people across ages. Study-wide findings and caveats: Naive T cell percentage showed a strong correlation with the diversity of TCR beta.

Alongside a J-beta primer mix, a sample-barcoded 5' primer served in a second PCR lasting about 7 to 12 cycles. TCRdb fed the 5' RACE reads into MiXCR, producing one record per CDR3 protein. Among roughly 550,000 distinct CDR3 sequences listed, 24% were seen once. The CDR3 extends over 18 amino acids. In germline, CDR1 is DFQATT, CDR2 SNEGSKA (reference sequence). With V trimmed by 4 bases and J by 1 base, 14 bases remained unmatched. This clonotype was found many times. As yet, its antigen is unknown. These same data were also listed under a study on T cells of mothers and their children. That report adds: The people who donated were three healthy Caucasian mothers and their six children. Slightly higher but non-significant overlap marked related mother-child pairs versus unrelated pairs.

The receptor comes from a boy aged 10-17 years in good health. The chain couples TRBV20-1 to TRBJ2-5; TRBD2 agrees at 11 bases. The sequenced sample consisted of blood. CDR3 in DNA: TGCAGTGCTAAAACTACCGGGACTAGCGGATCCCTCCAAGAGACCCAGTACTTC. This translates into CSAKTTGTSGSLQETQYF.